These T cell receptor beta chains were read from a single sample in a study of cytotoxic CD8 clonotypes in ibrutinib-treated CLL. Method: immunoSEQ multiplex PCR; TCRdb's copy keeps in-frame clones and lacks some. The sample shows about 50,000 clones, over 80% of them seen only once. The sample in question was PBMCs, obtained after 24 months of ibrutinib treatment. Receptors were obtained from a human donor with chronic lymphocytic leukemia. Both conserved end residues are trimmed from each CDR3. Fields, in order: V gene, D gene, J gene, CDR3 protein. The D gene is left open where the match is weak.

v_gene: TRBV6-1
d_gene: NA
j_gene: TRBJ2-7
CDR3aa: ASSEGPYEQY

v_gene: TRBV14
d_gene: NA
j_gene: TRBJ2-3
CDR3aa: ASSQLGSVDTQY

v_gene: TRBV27
d_gene: NA
j_gene: TRBJ1-5
CDR3aa: ASSPRRDTYSNQPQH

v_gene: TRBV7-8
d_gene: NA
j_gene: TRBJ1-4
CDR3aa: ASSLGGGNRATNEKLF

v_gene: TRBV7-2
d_gene: TRBD1
j_gene: TRBJ1-1
CDR3aa: ASSLRQGLAF

v_gene: TRBV30
d_gene: NA
j_gene: TRBJ1-5
CDR3aa: AWSTGTDQPQH

v_gene: TRBV30
d_gene: TRBD2
j_gene: TRBJ2-5
CDR3aa: AWRGWASGAQETQY

v_gene: TRBV5-4
d_gene: NA
j_gene: TRBJ1-2
CDR3aa: ASTLLGGKLYGYT

v_gene: TRBV6-6
d_gene: NA
j_gene: TRBJ1-5
CDR3aa: ASSGQQNQPQH

v_gene: TRBV5-1
d_gene: NA
j_gene: TRBJ2-1
CDR3aa: ASSPRTSYNEQF